This T cell receptor beta chain was identified during a study of neurological immune-mediated disorders. Study-level findings and limits: In multiple sclerosis patients, the repertoire cluster was unrelated to clinical or MRI findings.

This clonotype was observed many times. Its antigen is undetermined. One entry per CDR3 protein results from TCRdb running MiXCR on the 5' RACE reads. The sample shows about 66,000 distinct CDR3 sequences, about 4.9% of them seen only once. V lost 5 bases and J lost 8; bases outside the gene matches: 7. The germline V gene encodes CDR1 SGHVS and CDR2 FNYEAQ. The CDR3 length is 14 residues. This receptor was obtained from a man aged 30 to 45 with multiple sclerosis. The gene calls are TRBV7-6 and TRBJ1-4, with 8 bases that match TRBD1. The sequenced material came from PBMCs. The CDR3 loop is CASSPDRAGEKLFF. Written as DNA, the CDR3 is TGTGCCAGCAGCCCGGACAGGGCGGGGGAAAAACTGTTTTTT. Using reference TRBV7-6 and TRBJ1-4 for the parts outside the CDR3, the full variable domain is GAGVSQSPRYKVTKRGQDVALRCDPISGHVSLYWYRQALGQGPEFLTYFNYEAQQDKSGLPNDRFSAERPEGSISTLTIQRTEQRDSAMYRCASSPDRAGEKLFFGSGTQLSVL.